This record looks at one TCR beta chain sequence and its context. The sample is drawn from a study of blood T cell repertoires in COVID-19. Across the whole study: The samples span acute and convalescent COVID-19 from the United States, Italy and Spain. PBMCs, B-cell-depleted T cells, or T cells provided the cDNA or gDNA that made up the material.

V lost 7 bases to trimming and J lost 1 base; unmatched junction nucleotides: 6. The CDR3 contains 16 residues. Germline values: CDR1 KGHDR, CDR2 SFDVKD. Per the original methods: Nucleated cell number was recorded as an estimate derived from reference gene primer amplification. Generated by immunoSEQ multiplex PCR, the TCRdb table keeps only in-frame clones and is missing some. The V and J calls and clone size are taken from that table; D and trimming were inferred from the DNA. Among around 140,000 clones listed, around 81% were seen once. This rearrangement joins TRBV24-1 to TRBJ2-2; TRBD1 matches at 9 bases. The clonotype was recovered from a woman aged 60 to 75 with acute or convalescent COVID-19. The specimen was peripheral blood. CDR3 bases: TGTGCCACCAGGGAGCCGGGACAGGGGAACACCGGGGAGCTGTTTTTT. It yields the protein CATREPGQGNTGELFF.